Shown below are 13 T cell receptor beta chains from a single sample sequenced in a study of beta chain features in type 1 diabetes. The authors reverse transcribed all of the isolated RNA, so sequencing captured expressed TCRB transcripts. Clones were sequenced by immunoSEQ multiplex PCR, and TCRdb holds only the in-frame ones, with some missing. The sample holds 300,000 to 400,000 clones, approximately 8.2% seen once. The sequenced material came from central memory CD4+ T cells from blood. These receptors all stem from a woman younger than 35 in good health.

This clone has more than one count but fewer than ten. This sequence joins TRBV6-6 and TRBJ2-1; 13 bases fit TRBD2. V lost 5 bases and J lost 5; bases outside the gene matches: 6. The CDR3 contains 16 residues. Germline CDR1 reads MNHNY; CDR2 reads SVGAGI (reference sequence). This chain's CDR3 is CASSHWTSGSHNEQFF. The CDR3, as DNA: TGTGCCAGCAGTCATTGGACTAGCGGGAGTCACAATGAGCAGTTCTTC.

The chain uses TRBV7-8 and TRBJ2-3; maybe TRBD2 (6 bases). The germline V gene encodes CDR1 SGHVS and CDR2 FQNEAQ. The CDR3 is made up of 14 amino acids. The V and J ends lost 6 bases and 6 bases respectively, with 16 bases between them. CDR3 bases: TGTGCCAGCAGAACGACGCAGCGGGCGGATACGCAGTATTTT. Amino acid sequence: CASRTTQRADTQYF.

V usage is TRBV4-2 and J usage is TRBJ1-2; 12 bases are a match to TRBD1. From germline, CDR1 is LGHNA and CDR2 YNFKEQ. The CDR3 length is 15 residues. With 0 bases clipped from V and 4 bases from J, the junction kept 0 bases outside the gene matches. The CDR3 is CASSQEGQGAYGYTF. The CDR3 DNA sequence: TGTGCCAGCAGCCAAGAGGGACAGGGGGCCTATGGCTACACCTTC.

This clone has a handful of counts. The chain uses TRBV4-2 and TRBJ1-2; D ambiguous. This CDR3 spans 15 amino acids. The V and J ends lost 0 bases and 0 bases respectively, with 8 bases between them. Germline V gene sequence: CDR1 LGHNA, CDR2 YNFKEQ. The CDR3 DNA reads TGTGCCAGCAGCCAAGATCGCGCAGCTAACTATGGCTACACCTTC. This gives the protein CASSQDRAANYGYTF.

The chain has TRBV5-1 and TRBJ2-5, with 8 bases fitting TRBD2. This CDR3 comprises 14 residues. The V gene end was trimmed by 2 bases and the J gene end by 3 bases; junction bases not matched to a gene: 3. Germline CDR1 and CDR2: SGHRS and YFSETQ. The CDR3 bases are TGCGCCAGCAGCTTCCAAGCGGGAGAAGAGACCCAGTACTTC. Encoded protein: CASSFQAGEETQYF.

This clone came up a few times. The chain employs TRBV11-3 and TRBJ2-7, with D possibly matching TRBD1 (5 bases). V gave up 4 bases and J gave up 6 bases, with 10 bases separating them. This CDR3 is built from 12 residues. Per germline, CDR1 SGHNT and CDR2 YENEEA. CDR3 DNA sequence: TGTGCCAGCAGCTCTAATAGGGGCGAGCAGTACTTC. This codes for CASSSNRGEQYF. Filled out from reference TRBV11-3 and TRBJ2-7, the complete variable domain reads EAGVVQSPRYKIIEKKQPVAFWCNPISGHNTLYWYLQNLGQGPELLIRYENEEAVDDSQLPKDRFSAERLKGVDSTLKIQPAELGDSAVYLCASSSNRGEQYFGPGTRLTVT.

This chain links TRBV28 with TRBJ2-7; 11 bases agree with TRBD2. Germline values: CDR1 MDHEN, CDR2 SYDVKM. Trimming cost V 5 bases and J 1 base; bases outside gene matches: 7. This CDR3 has 16 amino acids. CDR3 loop: CASSPSGTSGSYEQYF. The CDR3 DNA is TGTGCCAGCAGTCCATCCGGGACTAGCGGTTCCTACGAGCAGTACTTC.

The chain joins TRBV5-1 to TRBJ2-2, with unresolved D. V was shortened by 1 base and J by 3 bases, with 10 bases between the two germline ends. In germline, CDR1 is SGHRS, CDR2 YFSETQ. The CDR3 runs 15 residues. The CDR3 DNA is TGCGCCAGCAGCTTGTACCCATTGGACACCGGGGAGCTGTTTTTT. Translation gives CASSLYPLDTGELFF.

This clone was seen at least ten times. The V gene is TRBV29-1, the J gene TRBJ2-5, with a tentative D call TRBD1 (6 bases). V shed 4 bases and J shed 1 base, with 13 bases lying between them. CDR3 length: 14 amino acids. The germline V gene has CDR1 SQVTM and CDR2 ANQGSEA. CDR3: CSVARGSVQETQYF. DNA of the CDR3: TGCAGCGTTGCTAGGGGGAGCGTCCAAGAGACCCAGTACTTC.

There are a few counts of this clone. V usage is TRBV7-2 and J usage is TRBJ2-7, with no clear D. Germline loops: CDR1 SGHTA, CDR2 FQGNSA. With 2 bases removed from V and 5 bases from J, the gap between germline ends came to 10 bases. There are 13 residues in the CDR3. CDR3 amino acids: CASSLFGVHEQYF. In nucleotides, the CDR3 is TGTGCCAGCAGCTTATTTGGGGTCCACGAGCAGTACTTC.

This clone was found many times. This sequence joins TRBV2 and TRBJ2-5; D is perhaps TRBD1 (5 bases). This CDR3 contains 14 residues. CDR1 is SNHLY and CDR2 is FYNNEI in the germline V gene. V was trimmed by 7 bases and J by 9 bases, leaving 21 bases between them. Written as DNA, the CDR3 is TGTGCCAGCACCCGACAGCTGGCTGGGATAGCCCAGTACTTC. Translating it yields CASTRQLAGIAQYF.

The genes are TRBV7-2 and TRBJ2-1; TRBD1 or TRBD2 may be the D gene (5 bases each). V lost 5 bases and J lost 12, with 14 bases in between. Germline V gene data show CDR1 as SGHTA and CDR2 as FQGNSA. The CDR3 is 12 amino acids. The CDR3 DNA reads as TGTGCCAGCAGCAGTGCCCGGGACCGGCAGTTCTTC. Translated: CASSSARDRQFF. The full variable domain, completed using reference TRBV7-2 and TRBJ2-1, is GAGVSQSPSNKVTEKGKDVELRCDPISGHTALYWYRQSLGQGLEFLIYFQGNSAPDKSGLPSDRFSAERTGGSVSTLTIQRTQQEDSAVYLCASSSARDRQFFGPGTRLTVL.

Comment on this clone: This sequence may be a read error, since a much larger clone differs from it by one base. This chain connects TRBV2 to TRBJ2-2; 14 bases match TRBD2. This CDR3 is built from 17 residues. The V segment lost 9 bases and the J segment 4 bases; nucleotides outside the gene matches: 10. Looked up from germline, CDR1 is SNHLY and CDR2 is FYNNEI. The CDR3 loop is CARSRTSGRRSTGELFF. CDR3 nucleotides: TGTGCCAGATCGCGGACTAGCGGGAGGCGAAGCACCGGGGAGCTGTTTTTT.